One sample yielded the 17 T cell receptor beta chains listed below, sequenced in a study of cytomegalovirus exposure and HLA in healthy donors. TCRdb's table, derived via immunoSEQ multiplex PCR, lists solely in-frame clones and lacks some. The sample shows under 300,000 clones, nearly 90% of them seen only once. The material sequenced was PBMCs. All receptors come from a woman between 18 and 29 years old in good health and CMV-seronegative.

The J gene is TRBJ1-2, the V gene TRBV5-6; 7 nucleotides agree with TRBD1. With V trimmed by 5 bases and J by 4 bases, 8 bases remained unmatched. The CDR3 sequence is 14 residues long. Germline V gene data show CDR1 as SGHDT and CDR2 as YYEEEE. Written as DNA, the CDR3 is TGTGCCAGCAGGGAATCGACAGGGCCCTATGGCTACACCTTC. Its translation is CASRESTGPYGYTF.

V gene TRBV2 combines with J gene TRBJ2-3; 8 bases agree with TRBD2. Unmatched junction bases numbered 3, after V lost 9 bases and J lost 7 bases. The CDR3 has 11 amino acids. CDR1 and CDR2 from the germline V gene are SNHLY and FYNNEI. The CDR3 reads CASRGGNTQYF. The CDR3, as DNA: TGTGCCAGTCGGGGGGGTAATACGCAGTATTTT.

This clone was counted between two and nine times. The chain employs TRBV25-1 and TRBJ2-7; no clear D. The CDR3 totals 12 residues. V lost 1 base and J lost 5, with 6 bases in between. Germline V lookup: CDR1 MGHDK, CDR2 SYGVNS. Written as DNA, the CDR3 is TGTGCCAGCAGTGAATCAGGCCACGAGCAGTACGTC. Translated, it gives CASSESGHEQYV.

The chain employs TRBV6-1 and TRBJ1-2; D ambiguous. From germline, CDR1 is MNHNS and CDR2 SASEGT. The germline V and J ends were trimmed by 5 bases and 4 bases, with 8 bases remaining between them. The CDR3 runs 12 residues. In DNA, the CDR3 is TGTGCCAGCAGTCCTGGGCTCTATGGCTACACCTTC. Protein: CASSPGLYGYTF.

This clone occurred once. The rearrangement links TRBV27 to TRBJ1-2; D unclear. V dropped 1 base and J dropped 2 bases, with 8 bases sitting between them. Germline assignment: CDR1 MNHEY and CDR2 SMNVEV (reference sequence). The CDR3 is made up of 14 amino acids. Here the CDR3 reads CASSLFPGNYGYTF. The CDR3 DNA follows: TGTGCCAGCAGTTTATTTCCGGGGAACTATGGCTACACCTTC.

CDR3 sequence: CASSRNPGQQETQYF. CDR3 sequence (DNA): TGCGCCAGCAGCCGAAACCCGGGACAGCAAGAGACCCAGTACTTC. The J gene is TRBJ2-5, the V gene TRBV5-1; the match to TRBD1 covers 7 bases. This CDR3 contains 15 residues. The V gene's germline CDR1 is SGHRS and CDR2 YFSETQ. V trimming: 4 bases; J trimming: 2 bases; junction bases outside the gene matches: 8.

The gene calls are TRBV6-5 and TRBJ1-2, with 7 nucleotides matching TRBD1. This CDR3 has 16 residues. The J segment lost 5 bases and the V segment lost 0 bases, leaving 9 bases of the junction unmatched. Germline values: CDR1 MNHEY, CDR2 SVGAGI. CDR3 sequence reads: CASSYSTGDGIYGYTF. The CDR3 DNA is TGTGCCAGCAGTTACTCAACAGGGGACGGAATATATGGCTACACCTTC.

This sequence joins TRBV5-1 and TRBJ2-2, with D unclear. The V gene lost 0 bases and the J gene lost 2 bases, with 11 bases spanning the gap. CDR1 and CDR2 from the germline V gene are SGHRS and YFSETQ. The CDR3 length is 16 residues. CDR3 protein: CASSLDSYVNTGELFF. The CDR3 DNA reads TGCGCCAGCAGCTTGGACAGCTACGTTAACACCGGGGAGCTGTTTTTT. Using reference TRBV5-1 and TRBJ2-2 for the parts outside the CDR3, the full variable domain is KAGVTQTPRYLIKTRGQQVTLSCSPISGHRSVSWYQQTPGQGLQFLFEYFSETQRNKGNFPGRFSGRQFSNSRSEMNVSTLELGDSALYLCASSLDSYVNTGELFFGEGSRLTVL.

The CDR3 here is CASSQESRYLKTFF. The DNA of the CDR3 is TGCGCCAGCAGCCAAGAGTCCAGATACCTTAAAACTTTCTTT. This chain connects TRBV4-1 to TRBJ1-1; D is ambiguous. This CDR3 comprises 14 residues. Looked up from germline, CDR1 is MGHRA and CDR2 is YSYEKL. V was pared by 0 bases and J by 12 bases, with 17 bases between.

This clone has a handful of counts. V and J are TRBV4-2 and TRBJ1-1, with a possible D match to TRBD1 (5 bases). V was trimmed by 0 bases and J by 6 bases, leaving 8 bases between them. In germline, CDR1 is LGHNA, CDR2 YNFKEQ. This CDR3 has 13 amino acids. CDR3 residues: CASSQEGQAEAFF. CDR3 coding DNA: TGTGCCAGCAGCCAAGAGGGGCAGGCTGAAGCTTTCTTT.

In this sample, this clone turned up once. In nucleotides, the CDR3 is TGTGCCAGCAGCTTTAGCGGGGGGTTCCCCGGGGAGACCCAGTACTTC. Protein product: CASSFSGGFPGETQYF. V and J are TRBV9 and TRBJ2-5, with 10 bases identical to TRBD2. The germline CDR1 and CDR2 sequences are SGDLS and YYNGEE. Unmatched junction bases numbered 11, after V lost 4 bases and J lost 5 bases. The CDR3 contains 16 residues.

The gene calls are TRBV7-9 and TRBJ2-3; TRBD1 might be the D (5 bases). Germline CDR1 and CDR2: SEHNR and FQNEAQ (reference sequence). CDR3 length: 15 residues. V was shortened by 0 bases and J by 3 bases, with 10 bases between the two germline ends. The CDR3: CASSLAQGITDTQYF. In nucleotides, the CDR3 is TGTGCCAGCAGCTTAGCCCAGGGAATAACAGATACGCAGTATTTT.

The chain has TRBV7-2 and TRBJ2-1, with 10 bases fitting TRBD2. V lost 2 bases, J lost 12 bases, and 10 bases stayed unmatched. The CDR3 contains 15 residues. Germline V gene lookup returns CDR1 SGHTA and CDR2 FQGNSA. Written as DNA, the CDR3 is TGTGCCAGCAGCTTAATGAGCGGGGGGGACATGGGGCAGTTCTTC. Translated: CASSLMSGGDMGQFF.

This rearrangement joins TRBV11-2 to TRBJ1-1, with TRBD1 as a possible D gene (5 bases). The V gene's germline CDR1 is SGHAT and CDR2 FQNNGV. Trimming pared 2 bases from V and 4 bases from J, leaving 14 bases between. The CDR3 has 15 residues. Written as DNA, the CDR3 is TGTGCCAGCAGCTTACGCGAGGGGAGGATCACTGAAGCTTTCTTT. This gives the protein CASSLREGRITEAFF.

This chain uses TRBV28 with TRBJ1-2, with 9 bases fitting TRBD1. The CDR3 length is 15 residues. J was trimmed by 1 base and V by 4 bases; bases with no gene match: 4. Germline-derived CDR1 and CDR2 are MDHEN and SYDVKM. The CDR3 sequence is CASSWTGAGNYGYTF. The CDR3 nucleotides read TGTGCCAGCAGTTGGACAGGGGCCGGTAACTATGGCTACACCTTC.

The rearrangement joins TRBV5-1 to TRBJ2-1, with 9 nucleotides matching TRBD1. CDR3 length: 14 residues. V was pared by 5 bases and J by 9 bases, with 9 bases of the junction left unmatched. Per germline, CDR1 SGHRS and CDR2 YFSETQ. CDR3 in DNA: TGCGCCAGCAGTCCGGGACAGGGTTCGGCTGAGCAGTTCTTC. The encoded protein is CASSPGQGSAEQFF.

The rearrangement uses TRBV11-2 and TRBJ1-2; D perhaps matches TRBD1 (6 bases). Germline loops: CDR1 SGHAT, CDR2 FQNNGV. There are 13 residues in the CDR3. The V end was cut by 5 bases, the J end by 7 bases, with 14 bases between. CDR3 in DNA: TGTGCCAGCAGCCCCGGGACATCTCCTGGCTACACCTTC. As protein: CASSPGTSPGYTF.